These T cell receptor beta chains were read from a single sample in a study of beta chain features in type 1 diabetes. Method: immunoSEQ multiplex PCR; TCRdb's copy keeps in-frame clones and lacks some. The sample records about 340,000 clones, roughly 13% being singletons. Source material: naive CD4+ T cells from blood. These receptors came from a woman under 30 with type 1 diabetes. Each CDR3 is given with its conserved first and last residue. The D gene is left open where the match is weak. Where a row states a size, it is once, few, many or the class of an expanded clone; other rows omit it.

CDR3aa	CDR3nt	v_gene	j_gene	abundance	d_gene
CASSLRLNTGELFF	TGTGCCAGCAGCTTAAGACTGAACACCGGGGAGCTGTTTTTT	TRBV7-8	TRBJ2-2	-	-
CAWSWGVTGFLQETQYF	TGTGCCTGGAGTTGGGGGGTAACTGGCTTTCTCCAAGAGACCCAGTACTTC	TRBV30	TRBJ2-5	-	-
CASGQDRDTEAFF	TGTGCTAGTGGTCAAGACAGGGACACTGAAGCTTTCTTT	TRBV12-5	TRBJ1-1	few	TRBD1
CSAYQQGSGYTF	TGCAGCGCATACCAACAGGGAAGCGGCTACACCTTC	TRBV29-1	TRBJ1-2	-	-
CASSPARTGLYEQYF	TGTGCCAGCTCACCGGCGAGGACAGGACTCTACGAGCAGTACTTC	TRBV18	TRBJ2-7	-	TRBD1
CASSLLGNTGELFF	TGTGCCAGCAGCCTTCTAGGAAACACCGGGGAGCTGTTTTTT	TRBV7-6	TRBJ2-2	few	-
CASSPGPGTEAFF	TGTGCCAGCTCACCTGGACCGGGGACTGAAGCTTTCTTT	TRBV18	TRBJ1-1	-	-
CASSSRGGRQGGSYEQYF	TGTGCCAGCAGTTCCAGAGGGGGGCGACAGGGGGGATCCTACGAGCAGTACTTC	TRBV27	TRBJ2-7	-	TRBD1
CASSLRLAGGLDTQYF	TGTGCCAGCAGCTTAAGACTAGCGGGAGGCCTGGATACGCAGTATTTT	TRBV7-9	TRBJ2-3	-	TRBD2
CATRGADSGRYYNEQFF	TGTGCCACCAGGGGGGCGGATAGCGGGCGATACTACAATGAGCAGTTCTTC	TRBV15	TRBJ2-1	few	-
CASSLGTSLDTQYF	TGTGCCAGCAGCTTAGGGACTAGCCTGGATACGCAGTATTTT	TRBV7-3	TRBJ2-3	few	TRBD2
CSLTETSSGSLYEQFF	TGCAGCCTTACCGAGACCTCTAGCGGGAGTCTGTATGAGCAGTTCTTC	TRBV29-1	TRBJ2-1	-	TRBD2
CASSLAGQHNEQFF	TGTGCCAGCAGCTTAGCGGGACAGCACAATGAGCAGTTCTTC	TRBV7-9	TRBJ2-1	-	TRBD1
CASPAAGGPPGELFF	TGTGCCAGCCCCGCAGCGGGAGGCCCTCCGGGGGAGCTGTTTTTT	TRBV7-9	TRBJ2-2	-	TRBD2
CASSSQGGLYEQYF	TGTGCCAGCAGCTCACAGGGGGGGCTCTACGAGCAGTACTTC	TRBV7-2	TRBJ2-7	-	-
CASSSGRETQYF	TGCGCCAGCAGCTCGGGAAGGGAGACCCAGTACTTC	TRBV5-1	TRBJ2-5	-	-
CASRLAGGETQYF	TGTGCCAGCAGGCTAGCGGGTGGAGAGACCCAGTACTTC	TRBV25-1	TRBJ2-5	-	TRBD2
CASSLGLQETQYF	TGCGCCAGCAGCCTGGGACTACAAGAGACCCAGTACTTC	TRBV4-1	TRBJ2-5	-	TRBD2
CASSLGLALSEQFF	TGTGCCAGCAGCTTAGGACTAGCGTTAAGTGAGCAGTTCTTC	TRBV11-2	TRBJ2-1	-	TRBD2
CATSSGLGTEAFF	TGTGCCACCAGCTCAGGGTTGGGCACTGAAGCTTTCTTT	TRBV15	TRBJ1-1	-	-
CASSPPQGNGELFF	TGTGCCAGCAGCCCCCCACAGGGCAACGGGGAGCTGTTTTTT	TRBV7-9	TRBJ2-2	-	-
CASSAPFSYEQYF	TGCGCCAGCAGCGCGCCCTTCTCCTACGAGCAGTACTTC	TRBV5-1	TRBJ2-7	-	-
CAWSTGTSGRGLGGETQYF	TGTGCCTGGAGTACAGGGACTAGCGGGAGGGGGCTGGGGGGAGAGACCCAGTACTTC	TRBV30	TRBJ2-5	few	TRBD2
CAWQIRGTMNTEAFF	TGTGCCTGGCAAATCAGGGGGACCATGAACACTGAAGCTTTCTTT	TRBV30	TRBJ1-1	-	TRBD1